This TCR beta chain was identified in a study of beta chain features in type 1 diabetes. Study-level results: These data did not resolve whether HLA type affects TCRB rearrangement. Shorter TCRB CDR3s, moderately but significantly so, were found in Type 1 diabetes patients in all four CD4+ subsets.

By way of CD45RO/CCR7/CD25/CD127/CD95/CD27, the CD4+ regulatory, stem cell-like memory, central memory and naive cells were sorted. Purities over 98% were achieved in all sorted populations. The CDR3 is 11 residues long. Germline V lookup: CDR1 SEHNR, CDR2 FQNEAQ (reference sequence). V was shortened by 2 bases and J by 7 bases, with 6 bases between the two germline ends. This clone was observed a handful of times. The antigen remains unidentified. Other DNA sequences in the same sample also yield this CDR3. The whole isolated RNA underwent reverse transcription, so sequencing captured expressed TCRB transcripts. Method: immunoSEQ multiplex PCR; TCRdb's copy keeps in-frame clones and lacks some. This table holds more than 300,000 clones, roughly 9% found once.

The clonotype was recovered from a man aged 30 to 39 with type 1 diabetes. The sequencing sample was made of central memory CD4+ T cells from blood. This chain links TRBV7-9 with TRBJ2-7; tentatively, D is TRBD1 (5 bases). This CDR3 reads CASSLQGEQYF. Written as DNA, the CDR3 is TGTGCCAGCAGCTTACAGGGAGAGCAGTACTTC.